The text below deals with one T cell receptor beta chain. Its target is not known. The record originates from a study of response to subunit inactivated influenza vaccine. Study-wide results and limits: Authors suggested seasonal influenza vaccinations each recruit few new T cells.

TCRdb re-called the RT-PCR reads with MiXCR, one entry per CDR3 protein. The repertoire holds 170,000 or so distinct CDR3 sequences, with about 11% as singletons. V gave up 0 bases and J gave up 12 bases; unmatched junction bases: 16. CDR1 is DFQATT, CDR2 SNEGSKA, per germline (reference sequence). There are 15 residues in the CDR3. Sequencing used CD8+ T cells sorted from PBMCs, obtained approximately 25 months after vaccination. The V call is TRBV20-1, the J call TRBJ2-7; 8 bases map to TRBD1. The receptor's source is a man aged 50-75 years who received an inactivated influenza vaccine. This CDR3 is CSARDLGQAEPPLYF. For the CDR3, the DNA is TGCAGTGCTAGAGATTTGGGACAGGCGGAACCCCCACTGTACTTC.